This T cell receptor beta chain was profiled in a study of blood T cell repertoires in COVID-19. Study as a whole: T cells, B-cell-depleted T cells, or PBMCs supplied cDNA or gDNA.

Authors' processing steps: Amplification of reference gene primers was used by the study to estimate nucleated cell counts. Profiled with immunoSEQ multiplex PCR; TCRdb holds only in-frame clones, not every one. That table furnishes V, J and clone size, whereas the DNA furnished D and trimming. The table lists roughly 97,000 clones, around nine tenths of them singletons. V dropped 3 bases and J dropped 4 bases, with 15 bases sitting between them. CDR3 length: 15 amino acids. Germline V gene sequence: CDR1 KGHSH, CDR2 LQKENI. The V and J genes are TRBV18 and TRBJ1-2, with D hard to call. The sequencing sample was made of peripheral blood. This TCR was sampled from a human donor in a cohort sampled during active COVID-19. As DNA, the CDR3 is TGTGCCAGCTCACCCCCTCCCCCAATGGCCTATGGCTACACCTTC. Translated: CASSPPPPMAYGYTF.